What follows are 29 T cell receptor beta chains derived from one specimen sequenced in a study of blood T cell repertoires in COVID-19. This table comes from immunoSEQ multiplex PCR, and its TCRdb copy is limited to in-frame clones, with some not included. Counted here are over 200,000 clones, about 90% occurring once; the ten biggest clones make up 2.5% to 3%. The material sequenced was peripheral blood. The receptors stem from a woman in her fifties or sixties with acute or convalescent COVID-19.

The CDR3: CATSRDAGGASEAFF. The CDR3 coding sequence is TGTGCCACCAGCAGAGATGCAGGGGGCGCATCTGAAGCTTTCTTT. The V and J genes are TRBV15 and TRBJ1-1, with 8 bases fitting TRBD1. The V and J ends lost 0 bases and 6 bases, in that order; junction bases with no gene match: 6. The CDR3 has 15 residues. The germline V gene has CDR1 LNHNV and CDR2 YYDKDF (reference sequence).

V usage is TRBV19 and J usage is TRBJ2-2; 7 nucleotides match TRBD1. Germline lookup yields CDR1 LNHDA and CDR2 SQIVND (reference sequence). This CDR3 has 16 residues. V shed 6 bases and J 0 bases; nucleotides not matched to a gene: 7. Here the CDR3 reads CASRKDRPANTGELFF. The CDR3 bases are TGTGCCAGTAGAAAGGACAGGCCCGCGAACACCGGGGAGCTGTTTTTT. Filled out from reference TRBV19 and TRBJ2-2, the complete variable domain reads DGGITQSPKYLFRKEGQNVTLSCEQNLNHDAMYWYRQDPGQGLRLIYYSQIVNDFQKGDIAEGYSVSREKKESFPLTVTSAQKNPTAFYLCASRKDRPANTGELFFGEGSRLTVL.

The chain couples TRBV6-1 to TRBJ1-1, with a possible D match to TRBD1 (6 bases). The ends were cut back, 0 bases at V and 2 bases at J, with 13 bases in the middle. Germline-derived CDR1 and CDR2 are MNHNS and SASEGT. The CDR3 extends over 16 amino acids. CDR3 in DNA: TGTGCCAGCAGTGAAGCGCGGGGGCAGCTTAACACTGAAGCTTTCTTT. Encoded protein: CASSEARGQLNTEAFF.

V and J are TRBV18 and TRBJ1-1; D is ambiguous. Per the germline V gene, CDR1 is KGHSH and CDR2 is LQKENI. CDR3 length equals 14 residues. The germline V and J ends were trimmed by 3 bases and 5 bases, with 13 bases remaining between them. CDR3 bases: TGTGCCAGCTCACCGCTGAGGGTGGAAACTGAAGCTTTCTTT. It yields the protein CASSPLRVETEAFF. The variable domain in full, completed from reference TRBV18 and TRBJ1-1, reads NAGVMQNPRHLVRRRGQEARLRCSPMKGHSHVYWYRQLPEEGLKFMVYLQKENIIDESGMPKERFSAEFPKEGPSILRIQQVVRGDSAAYFCASSPLRVETEAFFGQGTRLTVV.

This rearrangement joins TRBV15 to TRBJ1-5, with 9 bases matching TRBD1. CDR1 is LNHNV, CDR2 YYDKDF, per germline (reference sequence). The V segment lost 0 bases and the J segment 4 bases; nucleotides outside the gene matches: 1. This CDR3 has 15 amino acids. As DNA, the CDR3 is TGTGCCACCAGCAGAGAGGGGACAGGGAATCAGCCCCAGCATTTT. This sequence encodes CATSREGTGNQPQHF.

The CDR3 DNA reads TGTGCCAGCAGTTACTCGGGACTGCGGTACCAAGAGACCCAGTACTTC. Translated, it gives CASSYSGLRYQETQYF. The chain joins TRBV6-2 or TRBV6-3 to TRBJ2-5; D possibly corresponds to TRBD2 (6 bases). The CDR3 is 16 residues long. Per germline, CDR1 MNHEY and CDR2 SVGEGT. Trimming cost V 0 bases and J 0 bases, with 11 bases left between them.

J is TRBJ2-1 and V is TRBV5-5; 12 bases map to TRBD2. CDR1 and CDR2 (germline): SGHKS, YYEKEE (reference sequence). This CDR3 spans 15 amino acids. Germline trimming cut 1 base from V and 9 bases from J; bases unmatched to any gene: 5. The CDR3 sequence: CASSLSASGGGEQFF. The CDR3 DNA reads as TGTGCCAGCAGCTTGAGCGCTAGCGGGGGGGGTGAGCAGTTCTTC. Together with reference TRBV5-5 and TRBJ2-1, the CDR3 gives the full variable domain: DAGVTQSPTHLIKTRGQQVTLRCSPISGHKSVSWYQQVLGQGPQFIFQYYEKEERGRGNFPDRFSARQFPNYSSELNVNALLLGDSALYLCASSLSASGGGEQFFGPGTRLTVL.

The chain uses TRBV5-1 and TRBJ2-5; 8 nucleotides line up with TRBD2. This CDR3 contains 15 residues. Trimming took 7 bases from V and 4 from J; bases not matched to a gene: 12. CDR1 SGHRS and CDR2 YFSETQ come from the germline V gene. In DNA, the CDR3 is TGCGCCAGCTTGGCGGGCGGGGGGCGCACAGAGACCCAGTACTTC. As protein: CASLAGGGRTETQYF.

The chain links TRBV5-6 to TRBJ1-1; 7 bases agree with TRBD1. The CDR3 totals 15 residues. Germline V lookup: CDR1 SGHDT, CDR2 YYEEEE. V dropped 4 bases and J dropped 0; count of bases not matched to a gene: 6. CDR3: CASSGTDRVNTEAFF. The CDR3 bases are TGTGCCAGCAGCGGCACCGACAGGGTGAACACTGAAGCTTTCTTT.

This chain links TRBV6-1 with TRBJ1-5; no firm D call. This CDR3 spans 13 amino acids. Trimming shortened V by 2 bases and J by 2 bases, and 4 bases separated the two germline ends. The germline CDR1 and CDR2 sequences are MNHNS and SASEGT. The CDR3 sequence: CASSESGNQPQHF. Here the CDR3 DNA reads TGTGCCAGCAGTGAATCCGGCAATCAGCCCCAGCATTTT.

The J gene is TRBJ1-4, the V gene TRBV3-1 (or the pseudogene TRBV3-2), with TRBD1 matching 7 bases. With V trimmed by 4 bases and J by 4 bases, 3 bases remained unmatched. The CDR3 extends over 14 amino acids. CDR1 and CDR2 from the germline V gene are LGHDT and YNNKEL (reference sequence). CDR3 nucleotide sequence: TGTGCCAGCAGCCCGGACAGGCTTAATGAAAAACTGTTTTTT. Amino acid sequence: CASSPDRLNEKLFF.

The chain couples TRBV12-5 to TRBJ1-5, with 9 positions matching TRBD1. Germline values: CDR1 LGHNT, CDR2 FRNRAP. The length of the CDR3 is 18 residues. J lost 1 base, V lost 3 bases, and 10 bases had no gene match. CDR3 DNA: TGTGCTAGTGGTTTCAACTGGGGACAGGGTGTCAGCAATCAGCCCCAGCATTTT. Translating gives CASGFNWGQGVSNQPQHF.

The rearrangement joins TRBV5-1 to TRBJ2-3; 7 bases are a match to TRBD1. The CDR3 runs 13 residues. With V trimmed by 2 bases and J by 6 bases, 3 bases remained unmatched. CDR1 is SGHRS, CDR2 YFSETQ, per germline. The CDR3 sequence is CASSLGGEDTQYF. The CDR3 nucleotides are TGCGCCAGCAGCTTAGGGGGCGAGGATACGCAGTATTTT.

The chain combines TRBV28 with TRBJ2-7, with 9 bases identical to TRBD2. The CDR3 extends over 15 amino acids. Trimming at V came to 6 bases and at J to 6 bases, leaving 12 bases not matched to a gene. Per the germline V gene, CDR1 is MDHEN and CDR2 is SYDVKM. The CDR3 bases are TGTGCCAGCAGCCCCCGAGGGAGCGGGAGGTTCGAGCAGTACTTC. Translating it yields CASSPRGSGRFEQYF.

J is TRBJ2-3 and V is TRBV7-2, with D perhaps TRBD1 (6 bases). This CDR3 is built from 16 residues. Trimming took off 0 bases at V and 7 bases at J, with 17 bases between the two ends. Germline loops: CDR1 SGHTA, CDR2 FQGNSA. As DNA, the CDR3 is TGTGCCAGCAGCTTAGCGACTGGGACAAAAGTAAATACGCAGTATTTT. Translation gives CASSLATGTKVNTQYF. The variable domain in full, with the rest retrieved from reference TRBV7-2 and TRBJ2-3, is GAGVSQSPSNKVTEKGKDVELRCDPISGHTALYWYRQSLGQGLEFLIYFQGNSAPDKSGLPSDRFSAERTGGSVSTLTIQRTQQEDSAVYLCASSLATGTKVNTQYFGPGTRLTVL.

The chain joins TRBV19 to TRBJ2-5, with D possibly TRBD1 on 6 matching bases. V lost 5 bases to trimming and J lost 5 bases, with 12 bases between them. CDR1 is LNHDA and CDR2 is SQIVND in the germline V gene (reference sequence). This CDR3 has 13 amino acids. As DNA, the CDR3 is TGTGCCAGTAGTGCCCGCACAGGGGAGACCCAGTACTTC. Translating gives CASSARTGETQYF. The variable domain in full, with the rest retrieved from reference TRBV19 and TRBJ2-5, is DGGITQSPKYLFRKEGQNVTLSCEQNLNHDAMYWYRQDPGQGLRLIYYSQIVNDFQKGDIAEGYSVSREKKESFPLTVTSAQKNPTAFYLCASSARTGETQYFGPGTRLLVL.

V and J are TRBV5-4 and TRBJ2-5, with D possibly being TRBD2 (7 bases). The germline gives CDR1 SGHNT, CDR2 YYREEE (reference sequence). This CDR3 region has 13 residues. Deletions cut 6 bases from V and 3 bases from J, with 12 bases between. DNA for the CDR3: TGTGCCAGCAAGGCGGGGGCCAAAGAGACCCAGTACTTC. As protein: CASKAGAKETQYF. The full variable domain, rest sourced from reference TRBV5-4 and TRBJ2-5, is ETGVTQSPTHLIKTRGQQVTLRCSSQSGHNTVSWYQQALGQGPQFIFQYYREEENGRGNFPPRFSGLQFPNYSSELNVNALELDDSALYLCASKAGAKETQYFGPGTRLLVL.

This chain joins TRBV7-2 and TRBJ2-7, with 10 nucleotides matching TRBD2. The CDR3 consists of 15 residues. Germline CDR1 is SGHTA and CDR2 is FQGNSA. The V and J ends lost 5 bases and 0 bases, in that order; junction bases with no gene match: 4. CDR3 DNA: TGTGCCAGCAGCCGGACTAGCGGAAGCTCCTACGAGCAGTACTTC. Translation: CASSRTSGSSYEQYF.

This clone was seen repeatedly, ten times or more. The chain's CDR3 is CASSQGTNRIQHF. The DNA for the CDR3 is TGCGCCAGCAGCCAGGGGACGAATCGTATCCAGCATTTT. The chain couples TRBV5-1 to TRBJ1-5; D might be TRBD1 (6 bases). Trimming removed 4 bases from V and 12 bases from J, with 17 bases in between. From germline, CDR1 is SGHRS and CDR2 YFSETQ. CDR3 length: 13 amino acids.

The chain couples TRBV7-8 to TRBJ1-5, with D maybe TRBD1 (5 bases). V lost 2 bases and J 2 bases, leaving 10 bases between the germline ends. Germline V gene data show CDR1 as SGHVS and CDR2 as FQNEAQ. CDR3 length equals 15 residues. The CDR3 sequence: CASSLFGGGNQPQHF. In nucleotides, the CDR3 is TGTGCCAGCAGCTTATTTGGGGGGGGCAATCAGCCCCAGCATTTT.

This clone was observed a few times. The J gene is TRBJ1-6, the V gene TRBV6-1; D is ambiguous. This CDR3 region has 13 residues. Germline CDR1 reads MNHNS; CDR2 reads SASEGT. V shed 2 bases and J shed 4 bases, with 3 bases lying between them. The CDR3 bases are TGTGCCAGCAGTGAACGGTATAATTCACCCCTCCACTTT. This translates into CASSERYNSPLHF.

This sequence joins TRBV18 and TRBJ1-3; TRBD1 might be the D (5 bases). Germline V lookup: CDR1 KGHSH, CDR2 LQKENI. Deletions cut 8 bases from V and 2 bases from J, with 22 bases between. The CDR3 has 17 amino acids. The CDR3 region is CASQGRGEREAGNTIYF. CDR3 in DNA: TGTGCCAGCCAAGGGAGGGGAGAAAGAGAAGCTGGAAACACCATATATTTT.

The chain carries TRBV6-5 and TRBJ2-7; the D gene is possibly TRBD1 (5 bases). V gave up 4 bases and J gave up 2 bases, with 15 bases separating them. This CDR3 has 15 amino acids. The germline CDR1 and CDR2 sequences are MNHEY and SVGAGI. The CDR3 loop reads CASSLVQGKAYEQYF. In nucleotides, the CDR3 is TGTGCCAGCAGTTTAGTCCAGGGCAAAGCCTACGAGCAGTACTTC.

Comments on this clone: The same CDR3 is also encoded by other DNA sequences in this sample. The chain couples TRBV18 to TRBJ1-5; tentatively, D is TRBD1 (6 bases). The V and J ends lost 2 bases and 3 bases respectively, with 8 bases between them. This CDR3 spans 14 amino acids. Germline CDR1 is KGHSH and CDR2 is LQKENI. This CDR3 reads CASSPSGDNQPQHF. Here the CDR3 DNA reads TGTGCCAGCTCACCATCAGGGGACAATCAGCCCCAGCATTTT.

This clone was seen only once. This chain connects TRBV10-1 to TRBJ2-1, with 10 nucleotides matching TRBD2. Germline loops: CDR1 WNHNN, CDR2 SYGVQD (reference sequence). This CDR3 spans 14 amino acids. V was clipped by 5 bases and J by 3 bases; unmatched bases: 1. The CDR3 DNA is TGCGCCAGCAGTAAGCGGGGGGGCTACAATGAGCAGTTCTTC. This codes for CASSKRGGYNEQFF.

This clone showed up just a few times. The chain recombines TRBV4-2 with TRBJ1-6, with D unresolved. The CDR3 covers 16 residues. CDR1 and CDR2 from the germline V gene are LGHNA and YNFKEQ. V dropped 1 base and J dropped 5 bases, with 12 bases sitting between them. The CDR3 sequence is CASSQGPDGNNSPLHF. The DNA of the CDR3 is TGTGCCAGCAGCCAAGGACCTGACGGGAATAATTCACCCCTCCACTTT.

V gene TRBV19 combines with J gene TRBJ1-4, with a weak D call TRBD1 (6 bases). Looked up from germline, CDR1 is LNHDA and CDR2 is SQIVND (reference sequence). Trimming removed 3 bases from V and 2 bases from J, with 13 bases in between. The CDR3 is 16 amino acids. The chain's CDR3 is CASSIRIQGTNEKLFF. The CDR3 region has the DNA TGTGCCAGTAGTATCCGGATACAGGGCACTAATGAAAAACTGTTTTTT.

Here the CDR3 reads CASSLRTGGDNEKLFF. CDR3 DNA sequence: TGTGCCAGCAGCTTGAGGACAGGGGGCGATAATGAAAAACTGTTTTTT. The chain recombines TRBV5-8 with TRBJ1-4; the match to TRBD1 covers 11 bases. The V gene's germline CDR1 is SGHTS and CDR2 YDEGEE. Trimming removed 1 base from V and 4 bases from J; junction bases left unmatched: 3. This CDR3 region has 16 residues.

CDR3 in amino acids: CASSLVAEGGYTF. CDR3 in DNA: TGTGCCAGCAGCTTGGTCGCGGAAGGAGGCTACACCTTC. The V gene is TRBV5-6, the J gene TRBJ1-2; the D is unclear. Germline V CDR1 and CDR2: SGHDT, YYEEEE. Trimming cost V 0 bases and J 8 bases, with 11 bases left between them. The CDR3 extends over 13 amino acids.